The entry below describes one T cell receptor beta chain. A sample-barcoded 5' primer and a J-beta primer mix were used in a second PCR of roughly 6 to 12 cycles. Every molecule of cDNA carried a tag from a template-switch adaptor with 12 random nucleotides. One entry per CDR3 protein, called by TCRdb with MiXCR from the 5' RACE reads. Among under 800,000 distinct CDR3 sequences listed, under 25% were seen once. The data were taken from a study of blood T cells in healthy people across ages. The germline V gene has CDR1 SNHLY and CDR2 FYNNEI. The CDR3 is 16 residues long. Trimming took off 5 bases at V and 0 bases at J, with 11 bases between the two ends.

The chain employs TRBV2 and TRBJ2-6, with D uncertain. This clonotype was sampled from a man in his sixties or seventies in good health. Specimen: blood. The CDR3 DNA sequence: TGTGCCAGCAGTTCTACTCGGGTCTCTGGGGCCAACGTCCTGACTTTC. This gives the protein CASSSTRVSGANVLTF.